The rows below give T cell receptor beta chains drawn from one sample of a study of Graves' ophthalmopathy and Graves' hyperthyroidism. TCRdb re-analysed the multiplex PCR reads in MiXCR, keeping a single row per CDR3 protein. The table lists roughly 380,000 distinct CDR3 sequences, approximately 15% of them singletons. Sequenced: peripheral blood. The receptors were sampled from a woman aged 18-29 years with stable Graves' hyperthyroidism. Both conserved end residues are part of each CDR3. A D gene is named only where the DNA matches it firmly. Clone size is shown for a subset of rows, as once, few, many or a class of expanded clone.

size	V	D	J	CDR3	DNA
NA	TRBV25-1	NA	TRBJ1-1	CASSEYGRRYTEAFF	TGTGCCAGCAGTGAATACGGCAGGCGATACACTGAAGCTTTCTTT
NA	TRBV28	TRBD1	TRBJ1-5	CASRFSGGGIGNQPQHF	TGTGCCAGCAGGTTTTCAGGGGGGGGAATAGGCAATCAGCCCCAGCATTTT
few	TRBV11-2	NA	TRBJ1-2	CASSPGEGLHGYTF	TGTGCCAGCAGCCCTGGCGAGGGCCTCCATGGCTACACCTTC
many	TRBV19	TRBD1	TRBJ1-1	CASTRFPTGVTTEAFF	TGTGCCAGTACGCGATTCCCGACAGGGGTGACCACTGAAGCTTTCTTT
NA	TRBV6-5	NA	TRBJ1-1	CASSWAPGTNTEAFF	TGTGCCAGCAGTTGGGCCCCTGGGACGAACACTGAAGCTTTCTTT
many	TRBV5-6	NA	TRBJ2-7	CASSKAYDWASYEQYF	TGTGCCAGCAGCAAAGCATATGACTGGGCCTCCTACGAGCAGTACTTC
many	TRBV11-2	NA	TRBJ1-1	CASSLIVNTEAFF	TGTGCCAGCAGTTTAATAGTGAACACTGAAGCTTTCTTT
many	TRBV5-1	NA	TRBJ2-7	CASSFSGRLYEQYF	TGCGCCAGCAGCTTCTCAGGTAGATTATACGAGCAGTACTTC
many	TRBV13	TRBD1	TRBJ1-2	CASSKKRDRRNGYTF	TGTGCCAGCAGCAAGAAACGGGACAGAAGGAACGGCTACACCTTC
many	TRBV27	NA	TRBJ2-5	CASSLSIGEAQYF	TGTGCCAGCAGTTTATCGATCGGGGAGGCCCAGTACTTC
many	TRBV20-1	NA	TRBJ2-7	CSAQDILISSYEQYF	TGCAGTGCGCAGGACATACTAATCTCATCCTACGAGCAGTACTTC
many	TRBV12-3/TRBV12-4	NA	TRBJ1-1	CASSNQGPTEAFF	TGTGCCAGCAGCAACCAGGGTCCCACTGAAGCTTTCTTT
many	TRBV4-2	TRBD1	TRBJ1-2	CASSLPGQGSNYGYTF	TGTGCCAGCAGCCTACCCGGACAGGGGAGCAATTATGGCTACACCTTC
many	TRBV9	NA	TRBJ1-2	CASSVDGVNYGYTF	TGTGCCAGCAGCGTAGATGGGGTGAACTATGGCTACACCTTC
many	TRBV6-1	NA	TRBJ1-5	CASWGLWGNQPQHF	TGTGCCAGCTGGGGTTTGTGGGGCAATCAGCCCCAGCATTTT
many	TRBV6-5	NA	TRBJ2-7	CASELTRASSSYEQYF	TGTGCCAGCGAGCTGACTCGGGCCTCCTCGTCCTACGAGCAGTACTTC
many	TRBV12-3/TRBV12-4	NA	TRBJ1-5	CASSFDGEYSNQPQHF	TGTGCCAGCAGTTTCGACGGGGAATATAGCAATCAGCCCCAGCATTTT
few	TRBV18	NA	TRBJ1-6	CASCPRGGAEPLHF	TGTGCCAGCTGCCCGAGGGGGGGGGCAGAGCCCCTCCACTTT
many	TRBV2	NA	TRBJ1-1	CASRGQGARFTEAFF	TGTGCCAGCAGAGGGCAGGGAGCCAGGTTCACTGAAGCTTTCTTT
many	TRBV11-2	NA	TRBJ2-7	CASSLVREYEQYF	TGTGCCAGCAGCTTAGTTAGGGAATACGAGCAGTACTTC
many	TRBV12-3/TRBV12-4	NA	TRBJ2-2	CASSGRQANTGELFF	TGTGCCAGCAGTGGACGTCAGGCGAACACCGGGGAGCTGTTTTTT
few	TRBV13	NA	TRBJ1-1	CASSSPSRTRNTEAFF	TGTGCCAGCAGCTCTCCTTCTCGGACAAGAAACACTGAAGCTTTCTTT
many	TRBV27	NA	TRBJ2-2	CASSLQGPGYTGELFF	TGTGCCAGCAGTTTACAAGGTCCAGGGTACACCGGGGAGCTGTTTTTT
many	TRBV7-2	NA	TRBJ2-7	CASSSYNEQYF	TGTGCCAGCAGCTCTTACAACGAGCAGTACTTC
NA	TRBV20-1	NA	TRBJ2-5	CSATRRETQYF	TGCAGCGCCACGAGGAGAGAGACCCAGTACTTC
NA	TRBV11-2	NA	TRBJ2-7	CASSLIGDPYYEQYF	TGTGCCAGCAGCCTGATCGGGGACCCCTACTACGAGCAGTACTTC
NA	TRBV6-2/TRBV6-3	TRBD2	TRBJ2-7	CASISPGLGKSYEQYF	TGTGCCAGCATCTCCCCCGGACTAGGTAAATCCTACGAGCAGTACTTC
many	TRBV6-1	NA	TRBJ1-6	CASSLNGQLNSPLHF	TGTGCCAGCAGCCTAAACGGACAGCTCAATTCACCCCTCCACTTT
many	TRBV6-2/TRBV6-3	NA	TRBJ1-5	CAISQMEGTNQPQHF	TGTGCCATCTCCCAGATGGAGGGGACCAATCAGCCCCAGCATTTT
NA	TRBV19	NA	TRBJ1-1	CASSPKGGAAEAFF	TGTGCCAGTAGTCCCAAGGGGGGGGCGGCTGAAGCTTTCTTT
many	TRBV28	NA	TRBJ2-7	CASTFRSAYYEQYF	TGTGCCAGCACCTTCAGGTCGGCCTACTACGAGCAGTACTTC
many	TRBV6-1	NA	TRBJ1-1	CASSQGMGNTEAFF	TGTGCCAGCAGCCAGGGGATGGGGAACACTGAAGCTTTCTTT
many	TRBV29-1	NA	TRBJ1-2	CSVADVGYTF	TGCAGCGTTGCGGACGTTGGCTACACCTTC
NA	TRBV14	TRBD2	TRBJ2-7	CASSQVFAGGPVEQYF	TGTGCCAGCAGCCAAGTCTTTGCGGGGGGGCCCGTCGAGCAGTACTTC
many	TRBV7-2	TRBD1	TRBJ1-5	CASSLEGAYSNQPQHF	TGTGCCAGCAGCTTAGAGGGGGCTTATAGCAATCAGCCCCAGCATTTT
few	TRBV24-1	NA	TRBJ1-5	CATSDSSGPNQPQHF	TGTGCCACCAGTGATTCTTCAGGGCCTAATCAGCCCCAGCATTTT
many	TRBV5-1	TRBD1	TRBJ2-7	CASSFGDRAIYEQYF	TGCGCCAGCAGCTTTGGGGACAGGGCTATCTACGAGCAGTACTTC
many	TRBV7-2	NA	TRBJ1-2	CASSLPQGSGYTF	TGTGCCAGCAGCTTACCACAGGGATCCGGCTACACCTTC
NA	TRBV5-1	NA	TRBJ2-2	CASSSGLGWDTGELFF	TGCGCCAGCAGCTCTGGACTGGGTTGGGACACCGGGGAGCTGTTTTTT
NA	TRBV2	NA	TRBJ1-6	CASSVPGYNSPLHF	TGTGCCAGCAGTGTTCCCGGGTACAATTCACCCCTCCACTTT
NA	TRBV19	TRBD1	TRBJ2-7	CASSRFPGGPHYEQYF	TGTGCCAGCTCGAGATTTCCAGGGGGACCACATTACGAGCAGTACTTC
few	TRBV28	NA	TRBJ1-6	CASSFSDRTGSPLHF	TGTGCCAGCAGTTTCTCTGACAGGACCGGATCACCCCTCCACTTT
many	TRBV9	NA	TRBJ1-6	CASSAGGENANSPLHF	TGTGCCAGCAGCGCGGGAGGAGAGAACGCTAATTCACCCCTCCACTTT
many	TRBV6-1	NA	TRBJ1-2	CASSEDRIYTF	TGTGCCAGCAGTGAAGACAGGATCTACACCTTC
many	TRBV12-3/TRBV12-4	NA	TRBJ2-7	CASSRQRYSYEQYF	TGTGCCAGCAGCAGACAGAGATACTCCTACGAGCAGTACTTC
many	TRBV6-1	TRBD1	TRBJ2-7	CASSVRDRGSYEQYF	TGTGCCAGCAGTGTCCGGGACAGGGGCTCCTACGAGCAGTACTTC
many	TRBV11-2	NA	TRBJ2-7	CASSLDRGGEQYF	TGTGCCAGCAGCTTAGACAGGGGAGGCGAGCAGTACTTC
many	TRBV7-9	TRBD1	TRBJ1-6	CASSLPRQGANSPLHF	TGTGCCAGCAGCTTACCCCGACAGGGTGCGAATTCACCCCTCCACTTT
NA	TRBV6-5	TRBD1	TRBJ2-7	CASSYSGTDYEQYF	TGTGCCAGCAGTTACTCAGGGACAGACTACGAGCAGTACTTC
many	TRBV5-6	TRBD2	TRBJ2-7	CASSSGGPRGNEQYF	TGTGCCAGCAGCTCGGGGGGACCCCGCGGGAACGAGCAGTACTTC
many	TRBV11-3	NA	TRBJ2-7	CASSSGPTTYEQYF	TGTGCCAGCAGCTCGGGACCAACCACCTACGAGCAGTACTTC
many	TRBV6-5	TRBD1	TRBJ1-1	CASSWSGGNTEAFF	TGTGCCAGCAGTTGGTCAGGGGGGAACACTGAAGCTTTCTTT
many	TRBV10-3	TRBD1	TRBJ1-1	CAIRSPKDRHAEAFF	TGTGCCATCAGGAGCCCCAAGGACAGGCACGCTGAAGCTTTCTTT
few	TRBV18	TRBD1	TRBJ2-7	CASSPRDRPSYEQYF	TGTGCCAGCTCACCCCGGGACAGACCCTCCTACGAGCAGTACTTC
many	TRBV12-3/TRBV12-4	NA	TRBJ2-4	CASSLMSRDDIKYF	TGTGCCAGCAGTTTAATGTCCAGGGATGACATTAAGTACTTC
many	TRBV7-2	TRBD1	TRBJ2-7	CASSRDRAGEQYF	TGTGCCAGCAGCAGGGACAGGGCGGGGGAGCAGTACTTC
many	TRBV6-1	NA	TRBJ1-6	CASSEDGQHSSYNSPLHF	TGTGCCAGCAGTGAAGACGGGCAGCATAGCTCCTATAATTCACCCCTCCACTTT